These 2 T cell receptor beta chains originate from one sample sequenced in a study of early T cells in non-severe SARS-CoV-2 infection. TCRdb reprocessed the 5' RACE reads via MiXCR and lists one record per CDR3 protein. The sample includes 50,000 to 60,000 distinct CDR3 sequences, approximately 6.7% of them seen just once. The sample comprised whole blood. All receptors come from an adult who was a healthcare worker with PCR-confirmed SARS-CoV-2 infection or an uninfected control (not recorded which).

On this clonotype: One base away lies a much larger clone, so this may be a sequencing read error. V and J are TRBV6-5 and TRBJ2-5, with unresolved D. The CDR3 is made up of 15 amino acids. CDR1 is MNHEY and CDR2 is SVGAGI in the germline V gene. Trimming shortened V by 5 bases and J by 4 bases, and 17 bases separated the two germline ends. The CDR3 bases are TGTGCCAGCAGTCCCGCGTGGGCCGTTCGAGAGACCCAGTACTTC. It specifies CASSPAWAVRETQYF.

The table lists this clonotype with a few counts. The chain joins TRBV5-1 to TRBJ1-4, with 8 positions matching TRBD1. Trimming cost V 0 bases and J 3 bases; bases outside gene matches: 16. The length of the CDR3 is 20 residues. The germline gives CDR1 SGHRS, CDR2 YFSETQ. The DNA for the CDR3 is TGCGCCAGCAGCTTGGCCGTGGGGACAGGTTCCCTCGCGGCTAATGAAAAACTGTTTTTT. Protein sequence: CASSLAVGTGSLAANEKLFF.